This TCR beta chain was profiled in a study of T cells in Graves' hyperthyroidism and ophthalmopathy. General observations from the study: Ophthalmopathy could be told apart from stable hyperthyroidism with a 13 V-J model.

Ten or more counts support this clonotype. Its antigen remains unknown. Uncontrolled infection, other autoimmune disease, pregnancy or lactation disqualified patients from enrolment. RNA transcripts provided the source from which TCR beta CDR3 regions were amplified. RT-PCR in the first round (using the HTBI primer set) targeted the TCR CDR3. TCRdb independently ran MiXCR on the multiplex PCR reads; one entry per CDR3 protein. The sample records approximately 480,000 distinct CDR3 sequences, less than 25% being singletons. The clonotype was recovered from a man younger than 35 with Graves' hyperthyroidism. Sample: blood.

The CDR3 loop reads CASSLLGGAGGNTGELFF. CDR3 sequence (DNA): TGTGCCAGCAGTTTATTGGGCGGCGCCGGTGGGAACACCGGGGAGCTGTTTTTT. This chain connects TRBV12-3 or TRBV12-4 to TRBJ2-2, with D unresolved. The CDR3 covers 18 residues. The germline V and J ends were trimmed by 2 bases and 1 base, with 17 bases remaining between them.